Below are 29 T cell receptor beta chains sequenced from a single sample in a study of blood T cells in healthy people across ages. Alongside a J-beta primer mix, a sample-barcoded 5' primer served in a second PCR lasting about 6 to 12 cycles. In TCRdb, the 5' RACE reads were re-called with MiXCR into one record per CDR3 protein. Of some 710,000 distinct CDR3 sequences listed, about 20% are singletons. Sequencing was carried out using blood. These TCRs come from a man between 65 and 85 years old in good health.

A few counts support this clonotype. V usage is TRBV19 and J usage is TRBJ1-1; D ambiguous. V was trimmed by 3 bases and J by 7 bases, leaving 6 bases between them. The CDR3 contains 11 residues. CDR1 and CDR2 (germline): LNHDA, SQIVND (reference sequence). The CDR3 nucleotides read TGTGCCAGTAGTATGGAATTTGAAGCTTTCTTT. Residues: CASSMEFEAFF.

V usage is TRBV5-1 and J usage is TRBJ2-1; TRBD2 matches at 8 bases. V shed 2 bases, J shed 0 bases, and the junction held 4 bases outside the gene matches. The CDR3 extends over 16 amino acids. Germline lookup yields CDR1 SGHRS and CDR2 YFSETQ. The CDR3 nucleotides read TGCGCCAGCAGCTTCGCGGGAGGCCCCTCCTACAATGAGCAGTTCTTC. This codes for CASSFAGGPSYNEQFF.

V gene TRBV20-1 combines with J gene TRBJ2-5; D is ambiguous. Germline V CDR1 and CDR2: DFQATT, SNEGSKA (reference sequence). The germline V and J ends were trimmed by 3 bases and 4 bases, with 12 bases remaining between them. This CDR3 comprises 13 residues. The CDR3 DNA follows: TGCAGTGCTAGTTGGGCTAACAGAGAGACCCAGTACTTC. Protein: CSASWANRETQYF.

In this sample, this clonotype turned up a few times. The rearrangement uses TRBV5-1 and TRBJ2-1, with 12 bases matching TRBD2. This CDR3 is 19 amino acids long. V dropped 4 bases and J dropped 0; count of bases not matched to a gene: 11. Germline loops: CDR1 SGHRS, CDR2 YFSETQ. The CDR3 spells CASSLLLAGGGGSYNEQFF. Here the CDR3 DNA reads TGCGCCAGCAGCCTCCTACTAGCGGGAGGCGGGGGCTCCTACAATGAGCAGTTCTTC.

The CDR3 region has the DNA TGTGCCAGCTCACCACCTGGGCGGGAGAGAGAGACCCAGTACTTC. Residues: CASSPPGRERETQYF. V is TRBV18 and J is TRBJ2-5; 7 positions match TRBD2. J gave up 4 bases and V 0 bases, and 5 bases lay outside the gene matches. CDR3 length equals 15 residues. The V gene's germline CDR1 is KGHSH and CDR2 LQKENI.

The V and J genes are TRBV6-1 and TRBJ1-1; D remains ambiguous. Germline loops: CDR1 MNHNS, CDR2 SASEGT. V lost 6 bases and J lost 4, with 12 bases in between. This CDR3 comprises 13 residues. Here the CDR3 reads CASRMTLGTEAFF. CDR3 sequence (DNA): TGTGCCAGCAGGATGACATTGGGCACTGAAGCTTTCTTT.

The chain couples TRBV5-1 to TRBJ2-1, with D unclear. Germline V gene lookup returns CDR1 SGHRS and CDR2 YFSETQ. The CDR3 has 12 residues. The V gene lost 3 bases and the J gene lost 5 bases, with 6 bases spanning the gap. This CDR3 reads CASSYPNNEQFF. Written as DNA, the CDR3 is TGCGCCAGCAGCTACCCAAACAATGAGCAGTTCTTC.

V usage is TRBV4-3 and J usage is TRBJ2-1; 13 bases agree with TRBD2. Germline loops: CDR1 LGHNA, CDR2 YSLEER. The CDR3 consists of 16 residues. The J segment lost 6 bases and the V segment lost 4 bases, leaving 6 bases of the junction unmatched. The CDR3 protein is CASSRLTSGRINEQFF. The CDR3, as DNA: TGCGCCAGCAGCCGACTGACTAGCGGGAGGATCAATGAGCAGTTCTTC.

The chain employs TRBV3-1 and TRBJ2-1, with 7 bases identical to TRBD2. V was clipped by 0 bases and J by 7 bases; unmatched bases: 9. The CDR3 sequence is 16 residues long. Germline V gene lookup returns CDR1 LGHDT and CDR2 YNNKEL (reference sequence). CDR3 in amino acids: CASSQDIGRIENEQFF. CDR3 bases: TGTGCCAGCAGCCAAGATATCGGGAGGATCGAGAATGAGCAGTTCTTC.

CDR3 region: CASSPTSGRGKTQYF. The DNA for the CDR3 is TGTGCCAGCAGCCCAACTAGCGGGAGAGGAAAGACCCAGTACTTC. The chain recombines TRBV7-2 with TRBJ2-5; 11 nucleotides agree with TRBD2. The CDR3 is made up of 15 amino acids. The V and J ends lost 5 bases and 6 bases, in that order; junction bases with no gene match: 8. Germline CDR1 is SGHTA and CDR2 is FQGNSA.

The rearrangement links TRBV9 to TRBJ2-3; no clear D gene. Per germline, CDR1 SGDLS and CDR2 YYNGEE. The length of the CDR3 is 13 residues. V was shortened by 2 bases and J by 4 bases, with 8 bases between the two germline ends. The CDR3 DNA reads as TGTGCCAGCAGCGTCTTTTCTTCAGATACGCAGTATTTT. Encoded protein: CASSVFSSDTQYF.

The rearrangement joins TRBV6-5 to TRBJ1-4; 7 bases line up with TRBD1. V was pared by 0 bases and J by 7 bases, with 5 bases of the junction left unmatched. The CDR3 consists of 15 residues. Germline lookup yields CDR1 MNHEY and CDR2 SVGAGI. CDR3 in DNA: TGTGCCAGCAGTTACTCGCAGGGGGTCCCTGAAAAACTGTTTTTT. Amino acid sequence: CASSYSQGVPEKLFF.

V is TRBV12-3 or TRBV12-4 and J is TRBJ2-7; unclear D gene. V was trimmed by 6 bases and J by 3 bases, leaving 18 bases between them. CDR3 length equals 15 residues. CDR3 amino acids: CASSPSGRTRYEQYF. The CDR3 nucleotides are TGTGCCAGCAGCCCTTCGGGTCGTACCCGCTACGAGCAGTACTTC.

This chain connects TRBV10-3 to TRBJ1-4; D remains ambiguous. V was pared by 5 bases and J by 6 bases, with 10 bases between. Germline loops: CDR1 ENHRY, CDR2 SYGVKD. The CDR3 extends over 13 amino acids. The CDR3 DNA sequence: TGTGCCATCAGTCAGAGAAAGGATGAAAAACTGTTTTTT. Translating it yields CAISQRKDEKLFF.

This clonotype was detected only a few times. V is TRBV6-2 or TRBV6-3 and J is TRBJ2-1; 7 bases align to TRBD2. From germline, CDR1 is MNHEY and CDR2 SVGEGT. The ends lost 6 bases at V and 6 bases at J; junction bases unmatched: 11. The CDR3 is made up of 15 amino acids. The DNA for the CDR3 is TGTGCCAGCAGCGCCGGGACTAAGGGGTTCAATGAGCAGTTCTTC. Its translation is CASSAGTKGFNEQFF.

This clonotype was detected a few times. The gene calls are TRBV5-1 and TRBJ2-5, with TRBD1 matching 12 bases. In germline, CDR1 is SGHRS, CDR2 YFSETQ. The CDR3 is made up of 15 amino acids. V was pared by 4 bases and J by 5 bases, with 6 bases of the junction left unmatched. The CDR3 sequence is CASSVGTGGWETQYF. CDR3 bases: TGCGCCAGCAGCGTAGGGACAGGGGGCTGGGAGACCCAGTACTTC.

This clonotype appeared a few times. This chain uses TRBV4-3 with TRBJ1-4; possibly TRBD1 for D (5 bases). Germline CDR1 and CDR2: LGHNA and YSLEER. The V and J ends lost 2 bases and 8 bases respectively, with 15 bases between them. This CDR3 has 15 residues. The CDR3 bases are TGCGCCAGCAGCCAAATTGGGGGGGTACAAGAAAAACTGTTTTTT. This translates into CASSQIGGVQEKLFF.

This clonotype has more than one count but fewer than ten. The CDR3 reads CASKQGVEKLFF. The CDR3 nucleotides read TGTGCCAGTAAACAGGGGGTGGAAAAACTGTTTTTT. V usage is TRBV2 and J usage is TRBJ1-4, with 8 bases that match TRBD1. Germline V CDR1 and CDR2: SNHLY, FYNNEI. The CDR3 has 12 amino acids. V dropped 9 bases and J dropped 8; count of bases not matched to a gene: 5.

This clonotype was seen a handful of times. The chain employs TRBV25-1 and TRBJ2-1; 7 bases are shared with TRBD1. Trimming removed 1 base from V and 7 bases from J; junction bases left unmatched: 4. The CDR3 loop spans 14 amino acids. The germline CDR1 and CDR2 sequences are MGHDK and SYGVNS. The CDR3 is CASSESTGLNEQFF. CDR3 nucleotides: TGTGCCAGCAGTGAATCGACAGGGTTAAATGAGCAGTTCTTC.

This chain links TRBV3-1 with TRBJ1-2; D not certain. The CDR3 is made up of 15 amino acids. Trimming left V 3 bases short and J 8 bases short, with 19 bases between. CDR1 is LGHDT and CDR2 is YNNKEL in the germline V gene (reference sequence). CDR3 DNA: TGTGCCAGCAGCCATGCGGGCCATCCGACGGGGGGCTACACCTTC. Amino acid sequence: CASSHAGHPTGGYTF.

This clonotype was seen a handful of times. The junction departs from germline at one end; a sequencing error may be responsible. The chain joins TRBV5-1 to TRBJ2-3, with TRBD1 matching over 8 bases. The CDR3 contains 14 residues. Germline-derived CDR1 and CDR2 are SGHRS and YFSETQ. The CDR3 region is CASSGGQGTDAQYF. The CDR3 bases are TGCGCCAGCAGCGGCGGACAGGGAACAGATGCGCAGTATTTT.

This clonotype was seen a handful of times. Compared with germline, one end of the junction differs, possibly owing to a read error. The V call is TRBV27, the J call TRBJ2-1, with 12 positions matching TRBD2. The CDR3 is 15 amino acids. Germline lookup yields CDR1 MNHEY and CDR2 SMNVEV (reference sequence). CDR3 sequence: CASSFGTSGSNEQFF. CDR3 nucleotide sequence: TGTGCCAGCAGTTTTGGGACTAGCGGGTCCAATGAGCAATTCTTC.

The J gene is TRBJ2-2, the V gene TRBV4-1; 8 nucleotides agree with TRBD1. The CDR3 consists of 16 residues. In germline, CDR1 is MGHRA, CDR2 YSYEKL. V trimming: 7 bases; J trimming: 6 bases; junction bases outside the gene matches: 13. CDR3 in DNA: TGCGCCAGCACAAGACAGGGGCCGCAAGGACCCGGGGAGCTGTTTTTT. This sequence encodes CASTRQGPQGPGELFF.

J is TRBJ2-1 and V is TRBV6-6, with a possible D match to TRBD1 (6 bases). This CDR3 is built from 16 residues. Trimming took off 7 bases at V and 5 bases at J, with 21 bases between the two ends. CDR1 is MNHNY, CDR2 SVGAGI, per germline (reference sequence). The CDR3 coding sequence is TGTGCCAGCAATCGTTCCCTCCGGGACACCAACAATGAGCAGTTCTTC. This sequence encodes CASNRSLRDTNNEQFF.

In its sample, this clonotype was seen a few times. The rearrangement uses TRBV5-1 and TRBJ2-5; TRBD2 might be the D (5 bases). This CDR3 region has 15 residues. Trimming removed 0 bases from V and 1 base from J, with 10 bases in between. Germline V lookup: CDR1 SGHRS, CDR2 YFSETQ. The CDR3 nucleotides are TGCGCCAGCAGCTTGGCCGGGGTTCTCCAAGAGACCCAGTACTTC. As protein: CASSLAGVLQETQYF.

This clonotype showed up just a few times. This chain uses TRBV5-1 with TRBJ2-3, with 7 bases fitting TRBD2. Trimming at V came to 5 bases and at J to 2 bases, leaving 14 bases not matched to a gene. Germline V gives CDR1 SGHRS, CDR2 YFSETQ. The CDR3 is made up of 17 amino acids. The CDR3 loop reads CASRGKDPAGLTDTQYF. The CDR3 DNA sequence: TGCGCCAGCAGGGGTAAGGACCCAGCGGGACTCACAGATACGCAGTATTTT. Full variable domain (outside the CDR3, taken from reference TRBV5-1 and TRBJ2-3): KAGVTQTPRYLIKTRGQQVTLSCSPISGHRSVSWYQQTPGQGLQFLFEYFSETQRNKGNFPGRFSGRQFSNSRSEMNVSTLELGDSALYLCASRGKDPAGLTDTQYFGPGTRLTVL.

The chain has TRBV6-5 and TRBJ2-3; D is uncertain. CDR1 is MNHEY, CDR2 SVGAGI, per germline. The CDR3 has 14 residues. V dropped 1 base and J dropped 5 bases, with 10 bases sitting between them. CDR3 in DNA: TGTGCCAGCAGTTACTTGGGGTCGGGAGATACGCAGTATTTT. Protein product: CASSYLGSGDTQYF.

The rearrangement uses TRBV4-1 and TRBJ2-1; D is unclear. V dropped 8 bases and J dropped 4 bases, with 15 bases sitting between them. The CDR3 covers 14 residues. Germline V gene sequence: CDR1 MGHRA, CDR2 YSYEKL. CDR3 nucleotide sequence: TGCGCCAGCGGAACCGCTACCGGGTACAATGAGCAGTTCTTC. Protein product: CASGTATGYNEQFF.

Only a few counts were recorded for this clonotype. The chain is built from TRBV6-6 and TRBJ1-5; D may be TRBD1 (5 bases). CDR1 is MNHNY, CDR2 SVGAGI, per germline (reference sequence). V was cut by 0 bases and J by 7 bases, with 16 bases left in between. The CDR3 consists of 16 residues. As DNA, the CDR3 is TGTGCCAGCAGTTACTCCACGGGCAGGGCAGAACAGCCCCAGCATTTT. This codes for CASSYSTGRAEQPQHF.